These T cell receptor beta chains were read from a single sample in a study of Ad26.COV2.S vaccination and SARS-CoV-2 variants. Libraries were prepared by immunoSEQ multiplex PCR; TCRdb keeps only in-frame clonotypes and omits some of them. Here the sample spans about 320,000 clones, around four fifths being singletons. This sample comprised peripheral blood, obtained in a trial of Ad26.COV2.S vaccine versus placebo. The receptors come from a person between 18 and 65 years old who received the Ad26.COV2.S COVID-19 vaccine or a placebo. The CDR3 runs from the conserved cysteine through the conserved F or W. A D gene is named only where the DNA matches it firmly. Some rows mark clone size as missing; the rest say once, few, many or name a class of expanded clone.

once	TRBV6-5	TRBJ2-3	-	CASSPGTSTDTQYF	TGTGCCAGCAGCCCAGGGACTAGCACAGATACGCAGTATTTT
-	TRBV28	TRBJ1-1	-	CASSDRLTEAFF	TGTGCCAGCAGCGACAGACTCACTGAAGCTTTCTTT
-	TRBV6-6	TRBJ1-1	-	CASREQEGNTEAFF	TGTGCCAGCAGGGAACAGGAGGGGAACACTGAAGCTTTCTTT
-	TRBV12-5	TRBJ1-5	-	CASGRKGDLNQPQHF	TGTGCTAGTGGCCGCAAAGGGGATTTGAATCAGCCCCAGCATTTT
-	TRBV3-1/TRBV3-2	TRBJ2-1	TRBD1	CASSVQGALIYEQFF	TGTGCCAGCAGCGTACAGGGGGCGCTTATCTATGAGCAGTTCTTC
-	TRBV24-1	TRBJ2-7	-	CATSDGTYEQYF	TGTGCCACCAGTGACGGGACCTACGAGCAGTACTTC
-	TRBV7-6	TRBJ2-5	TRBD1	CASSLAGQGEETQYF	TGTGCCAGCAGCTTAGCAGGGCAGGGGGAAGAGACCCAGTACTTC
-	TRBV7-9	TRBJ1-4	TRBD1	CASSRTGGSNEKLFF	TGTGCCAGCAGCCGGACAGGGGGCTCTAATGAAAAACTGTTTTTT
-	TRBV7-2	TRBJ2-7	TRBD1	CASSPRTGVLYEQYF	TGTGCCAGCAGCCCCCGTACAGGGGTATTGTACGAGCAGTACTTC
-	TRBV11-2	TRBJ1-1	-	CASSLGSGPITEAFF	TGTGCCAGCAGCTTAGGCTCAGGGCCGATCACTGAAGCTTTCTTT
-	TRBV10-3	TRBJ2-7	TRBD1	CAISGTGGYEQYF	TGTGCCATCAGTGGGACAGGGGGCTACGAGCAGTACTTC
few	TRBV27	TRBJ1-2	TRBD1	CASRDRGNTYGYTF	TGTGCCAGCAGGGACAGGGGGAATACTTATGGCTACACCTTC
-	TRBV30	TRBJ1-6	-	CAWSVSGRGSPLHF	TGTGCCTGGAGTGTTTCCGGGCGGGGTTCACCCCTCCACTTT
-	TRBV10-3	TRBJ1-1	-	CAISGAGAPERAFF	TGTGCCATCAGTGGTGCAGGGGCCCCTGAGAGGGCTTTCTTT
-	TRBV19	TRBJ2-5	TRBD2	CASTPTSGVPGTQYF	TGTGCCAGTACCCCGACTAGCGGGGTACCAGGGACCCAGTACTTC
-	TRBV5-5	TRBJ2-3	-	CASSLVAQAGTQYF	TGTGCCAGCAGCTTGGTGGCACAGGCAGGGACGCAGTATTTT
-	TRBV5-5	TRBJ2-3	TRBD2	CASSWRGGAITDTQYF	TGTGCCAGCAGCTGGAGGGGAGGGGCGATCACAGATACGCAGTATTTT
-	TRBV24-1	TRBJ2-5	TRBD1	CATSDGTGGLTKETQYF	TGTGCCACCAGTGATGGAACAGGGGGCTTAACGAAAGAGACCCAGTACTTC
-	TRBV9	TRBJ2-3	TRBD2	CASSVGPSGGVITDTQYF	TGTGCCAGCAGCGTAGGGCCTAGCGGGGGGGTAATCACAGATACGCAGTATTTT
-	TRBV2	TRBJ1-5	-	CASSGDSNQPQHF	TGTGCCAGCAGTGGGGATTCCAATCAGCCCCAGCATTTT
-	TRBV28	TRBJ1-2	TRBD1	CASSLGVDRLYGYTF	TGTGCCAGCAGTCTCGGGGTGGACAGGCTCTATGGCTACACCTTC
-	TRBV5-6	TRBJ2-2	-	CASSLIHTYGELFF	TGTGCCAGCAGCCTAATCCATACCTACGGGGAGCTGTTTTTT
-	TRBV6-5	TRBJ2-1	TRBD2	CASSYTGTSGEQFF	TGTGCCAGCAGTTATACCGGGACTAGCGGTGAGCAGTTCTTC
-	TRBV10-3	TRBJ2-7	TRBD1	CAISDFDRGYEQYF	TGTGCCATCAGTGATTTCGACAGGGGCTACGAGCAGTACTTC
-	TRBV7-9	TRBJ1-3	-	CASSLKGPGNTIYF	TGTGCCAGCAGCTTAAAGGGTCCTGGAAACACCATATATTTT
-	TRBV28	TRBJ1-1	-	CASRLTDTEAFF	TGTGCCAGCAGATTAACGGACACTGAAGCTTTCTTT
-	TRBV11-1	TRBJ2-7	TRBD1	CASSSGQGSEQYF	TGTGCCAGCAGTTCGGGACAGGGGTCCGAGCAGTACTTC
-	TRBV29-1	TRBJ2-1	-	CSVPGGSSSYNEQFF	TGCAGCGTCCCGGGGGGCTCGAGCTCCTACAATGAGCAGTTCTTC
-	TRBV7-9	TRBJ2-7	TRBD1	CASGTALLEQYF	TGTGCCAGCGGGACAGCGCTCTTAGAGCAGTACTTC
-	TRBV2	TRBJ1-5	TRBD1	CASRWDRGVNQPQHF	TGTGCCAGCAGATGGGACAGGGGGGTCAATCAGCCCCAGCATTTT
-	TRBV11-2	TRBJ2-2	-	CASSPTRELFF	TGTGCCAGCAGCCCTACCAGGGAGCTGTTTTTT
-	TRBV7-3	TRBJ2-2	-	CASSLWSRQETTGELFF	TGTGCCAGCAGCTTATGGTCCCGCCAGGAGACCACCGGGGAGCTGTTTTTT